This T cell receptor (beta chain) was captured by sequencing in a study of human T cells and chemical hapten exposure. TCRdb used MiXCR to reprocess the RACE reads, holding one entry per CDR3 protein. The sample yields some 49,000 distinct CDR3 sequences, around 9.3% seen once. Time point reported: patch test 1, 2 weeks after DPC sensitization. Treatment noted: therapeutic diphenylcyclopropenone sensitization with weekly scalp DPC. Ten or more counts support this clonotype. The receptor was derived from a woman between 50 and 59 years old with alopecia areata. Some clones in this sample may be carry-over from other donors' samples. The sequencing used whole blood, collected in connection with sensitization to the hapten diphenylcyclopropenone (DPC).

CDR3 in amino acids: CASSLRRTGKETQYF. DNA of the CDR3: TGTGCCAGCAGTTTAAGGAGGACAGGGAAAGAGACCCAGTACTTC. The rearrangement uses TRBV28 and TRBJ2-5; 8 bases line up with TRBD1. Losses at the gene ends were 2 bases for V and 3 bases for J; bases not matched to a gene: 5. CDR3 length: 15 residues. The V gene's germline CDR1 is MDHEN and CDR2 SYDVKM.